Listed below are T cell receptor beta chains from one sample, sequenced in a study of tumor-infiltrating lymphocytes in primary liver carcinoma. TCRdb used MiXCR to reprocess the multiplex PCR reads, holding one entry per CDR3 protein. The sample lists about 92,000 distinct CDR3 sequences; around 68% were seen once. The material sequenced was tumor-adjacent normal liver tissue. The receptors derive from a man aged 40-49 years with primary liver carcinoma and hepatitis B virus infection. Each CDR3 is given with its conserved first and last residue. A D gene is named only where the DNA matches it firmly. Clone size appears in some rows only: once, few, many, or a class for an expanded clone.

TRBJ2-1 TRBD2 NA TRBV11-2 TGTGTCAGTAAGACTAGCCCACTACGAAATGAGCAGTTCTTC CVSKTSPLRNEQFF
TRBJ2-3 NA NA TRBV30 TGTGCCTGGAGTATGGGTGGAAGCACAGATACGCAGTATTTT CAWSMGGSTDTQYF
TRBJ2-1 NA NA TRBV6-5 TGTGCCAGAAGTTCACGAGGTTCCTACAATGAGCAGTTCTTC CARSSRGSYNEQFF
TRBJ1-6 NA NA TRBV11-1 TGTGCCAGCAGCCATAGGGGAAATAATTCACCCCTCCAGTTT CASSHRGNNSPLQF
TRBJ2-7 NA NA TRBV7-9 TGTGCCAGCAGCTTTTTTGCATACGAGCAGTACTTC CASSFFAYEQYF
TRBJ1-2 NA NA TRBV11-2 TGTGCCTGCAACGACGGACTCGGGTATGGCTACACCTTC CACNDGLGYGYTF
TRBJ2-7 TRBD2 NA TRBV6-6 TGTGTCAGCATGGGACTAGCGGGAGTAGGCTCCTACGAGCAGTACTTC CVSMGLAGVGSYEQYF
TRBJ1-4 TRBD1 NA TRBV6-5 TGTGCCAGCACTAACACAGGGGGTGGTGAAAAAGTGTTTTTT CASTNTGGGEKVFF
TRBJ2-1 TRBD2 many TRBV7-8 TGTGCCAGCAGCCGAACTAGCGGACTCACTGTGGGTGAGCAGTTCTTC CASSRTSGLTVGEQFF
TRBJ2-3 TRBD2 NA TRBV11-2 TGTGCCAGCAGTCCCACCAGCGGGGGGAGCTCAGATACGCAGTATTTT CASSPTSGGSSDTQYF
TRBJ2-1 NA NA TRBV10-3 TGTGTCATCAAGGAGGGAGTCCAGGGAAATGAGCAATTCTTC CVIKEGVQGNEQFF
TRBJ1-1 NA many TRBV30 TGTGCCTGGAGTTTACAGGGCTCGAACACTGAAGCTTTCTTT CAWSLQGSNTEAFF
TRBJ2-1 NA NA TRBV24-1 TGTGCCACCAGTGGTTTTGCTAGCGATGAGCAGTTCTTC CATSGFASDEQFF
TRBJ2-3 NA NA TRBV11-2 TGTGCCAGCAGCCCCCCGACCAGCGGCAGTACAGGTACGCAGTATTTT CASSPPTSGSTGTQYF
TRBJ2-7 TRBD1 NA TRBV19 TGTGCCAGTAGTATGACAGGGGACAGTCGACTGTACTTC CASSMTGDSRLYF
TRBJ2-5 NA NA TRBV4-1 TGCGCCAGCAGCCCAGCGGTAGTAACTAGCGGAGGGGGCGTGGAGACCCAGTACTTC CASSPAVVTSGGGVETQYF
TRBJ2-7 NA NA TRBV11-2 TGTGCAAGCAGCTTAACTGACGCTGCCTACGACCAGTACTTC CASSLTDAAYDQYF
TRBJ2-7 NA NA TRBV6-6 TGTACCAGCAGTGGGGGACGCACAGGGCATTACGAGCAGTACTTC CTSSGGRTGHYEQYF
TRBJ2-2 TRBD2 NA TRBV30 TGTGCCTGGAGTATAGCGGGATTCACCGGGGAGCTGTTTTTT CAWSIAGFTGELFF
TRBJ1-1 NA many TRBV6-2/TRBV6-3 TGTGCCAGCAGTAGGGACACTGAAGCTTTCTTT CASSRDTEAFF
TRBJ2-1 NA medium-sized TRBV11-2 TGTGCCACCGGGCAAGACCAGCCATCCTACAATGAGCAGTTCTTC CATGQDQPSYNEQFF
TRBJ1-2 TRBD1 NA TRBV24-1 TGTGTCACCAGTGATCCGATTACAGGGGGCGCAGATGGCTACACCTTC CVTSDPITGGADGYTF
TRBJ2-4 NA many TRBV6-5 TGTGCCAGCAGTTACTCGGCTAGTGCCAAAAACATTCAGTACTTC CASSYSASAKNIQYF
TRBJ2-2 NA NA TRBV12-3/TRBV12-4 TGTACCAGCAGTTCCCGACACCATCCCGGGGAGCTGTTTTTT CTSSSRHHPGELFF
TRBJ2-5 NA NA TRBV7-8 TGTGCCAGCAGTTCTAGCTCAGGGGTGGCGGAGACCCAGTACTTC CASSSSSGVAETQYF
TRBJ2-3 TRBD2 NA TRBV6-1 TGTGCCAGCAGTGAATCAGCTAGCGGGTCGTATAACACAGATATGCAGTATTTT CASSESASGSYNTDMQYF
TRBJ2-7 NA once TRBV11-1 TGTGTCGGCGGCCGCCAGGGGTTTAACGAGCAGTACTTC CVGGRQGFNEQYF
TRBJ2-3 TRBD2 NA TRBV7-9 TGTGCCAACAGCTTCGGGCGGGAGATAGATACGCACTATTTT CANSFGREIDTHYF
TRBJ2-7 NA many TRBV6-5 TGTGCCAGCATACGGGACGGGAGCTCCTACGAGCAGTACTTC CASIRDGSSYEQYF
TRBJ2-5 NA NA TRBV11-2 TGTGCCTGCAACCCGTCCATAGGGGCTGGGGAGACCCAGTACTTC CACNPSIGAGETQYF
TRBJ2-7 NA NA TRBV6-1 TGTGCCAGCAGGATCGCAACCGATCCCGGGAACGAGCAGTACTTC CASRIATDPGNEQYF
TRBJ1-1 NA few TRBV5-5 TGTGCCAGCAGTCCCACAGGGTCTCCCCCTGAAGCTTTCTTT CASSPTGSPPEAFF
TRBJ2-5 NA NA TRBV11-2 TGTGTCAGCAGCCGGCGGGACTCACAAGAGACCAAGTACTTC CVSSRRDSQETKYF
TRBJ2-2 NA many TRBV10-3 TGTGCCATCACGGGGTCCCCGAACACCGGGGAGCTGTTTTTT CAITGSPNTGELFF
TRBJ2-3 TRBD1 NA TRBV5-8 TGTGCCAGCAGCGCCGTGGGACAGGGGTTTAGCACAGATACGCAGTATTTT CASSAVGQGFSTDTQYF
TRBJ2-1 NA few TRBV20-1 TGCAGTGCAAATCTTAGGCTAGCGTATAATGAGCAGTTCTTC CSANLRLAYNEQFF
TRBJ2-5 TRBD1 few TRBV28 TGTGCCAGCAGTTCCCCCAGGGGGGAGACCCAGTACTTC CASSSPRGETQYF
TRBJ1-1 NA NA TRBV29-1 TGCAGCGTGACACAGGGTTTAGACACTGAAGCTTTCTTT CSVTQGLDTEAFF
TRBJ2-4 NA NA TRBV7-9 TGTGCCAGCAGCTTACGACACGGGTCGTTACTAGCCAAAAACAATCAGTACTTC CASSLRHGSLLAKNNQYF
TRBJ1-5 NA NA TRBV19 TGTGCCAGTAGCACCCGGGCCACCACCCTCCATCAGCCCCAGCATTTT CASSTRATTLHQPQHF
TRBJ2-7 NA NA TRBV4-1 TGCGCCAGTAGCCAAGATTTTAGCGGAGGCTCCTACAAGCAGTACTTC CASSQDFSGGSYKQYF
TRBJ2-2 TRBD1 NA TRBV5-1 TGCGCCAGCAGCTGGATCCGGGACAGCGTCGACACCGGGGAGCTGTTTTTT CASSWIRDSVDTGELFF